The 9 T cell receptor beta chains in this list originate from one sample, sequenced in a study of cytomegalovirus exposure and HLA in healthy donors. Profiled with immunoSEQ multiplex PCR; TCRdb holds only in-frame clones, not every one. The table has over 150,000 clones, around 82% seen once. The sequencing input was PBMCs. These receptors were collected from a woman aged 18 to 35 in good health and CMV-seropositive.

This chain joins TRBV6-6 and TRBJ1-2; D unresolved. V lost 4 bases to trimming and J lost 6 bases, with 15 bases between them. The CDR3 covers 14 residues. Germline V gene sequence: CDR1 MNHNY, CDR2 SVGAGI (reference sequence). The CDR3 is CASSSPFEGDGYTF. The CDR3, as DNA: TGTGCCAGCAGTTCCCCGTTTGAGGGCGATGGCTACACCTTC.

This clone was detected once. The chain's CDR3 is CASSSRPNYGYTF. CDR3 in DNA: TGTGCCAGCAGCTCTAGACCTAACTATGGCTACACCTTC. The chain carries TRBV7-2 and TRBJ1-2; D is undetermined. Germline CDR1 reads SGHTA; CDR2 reads FQGNSA. V lost 4 bases and J lost 0, with 6 bases in between. There are 13 residues in the CDR3.

This chain links TRBV4-1 with TRBJ1-2, with unresolved D. V lost 0 bases and J lost 4, with 9 bases in between. Germline CDR1 and CDR2: MGHRA and YSYEKL. The CDR3 is 14 residues long. CDR3 nucleotides: TGCGCCAGCAGCCAAGAGTGGGCAGGCTATGGCTACACCTTC. Residues: CASSQEWAGYGYTF.

This clone has only a few counts. The chain links TRBV6-4 to TRBJ2-6; D possibly corresponds to TRBD2 (6 bases). The CDR3 has 18 amino acids. V shed 0 bases and J shed 3 bases, with 15 bases lying between them. Germline-derived CDR1 and CDR2 are MRHNA and SNTAGT. This CDR3 is CASSDSFVGGYGANVLTF. CDR3 bases: TGTGCCAGCAGTGACTCCTTTGTGGGGGGATATGGGGCCAACGTCCTGACTTTC.

This sequence joins TRBV5-6 and TRBJ2-7; possibly TRBD2 for D (5 bases). The CDR3 extends over 16 amino acids. Trimming stripped 4 bases from V and 2 bases from J, with 19 bases between. In germline, CDR1 is SGHDT, CDR2 YYEEEE. Here the CDR3 DNA reads TGTGCCAGCAGCCCGCCTGAGGGCAGGCTAACCTACGAGCAGTACTTC. Translating gives CASSPPEGRLTYEQYF. Full variable domain (remainder filled in from reference TRBV5-6 and TRBJ2-7): DAGVTQSPTHLIKTRGQQVTLRCSPKSGHDTVSWYQQALGQGPQFIFQYYEEEERQRGNFPDRFSGHQFPNYSSELNVNALLLGDSALYLCASSPPEGRLTYEQYFGPGTRLTVT.

The J gene is TRBJ1-6, the V gene TRBV19; D unresolved. Germline assignment: CDR1 LNHDA and CDR2 SQIVND (reference sequence). Trimming took off 7 bases at V and 7 bases at J, with 14 bases between the two ends. The length of the CDR3 is 14 residues. The CDR3 sequence: CASTKYNGNSPLHF. The CDR3 DNA reads as TGTGCCAGTACCAAATACAACGGGAATTCACCCCTCCACTTT.

J is TRBJ1-2 and V is TRBV5-1, with 9 bases that match TRBD1. From germline, CDR1 is SGHRS and CDR2 YFSETQ. J was trimmed by 4 bases and V by 5 bases; bases with no gene match: 9. There are 15 residues in the CDR3. The CDR3: CASSPGDRDLYGYTF. The CDR3 DNA follows: TGCGCCAGCAGTCCCGGGGACAGGGATCTCTATGGCTACACCTTC.

This chain links TRBV4-2 with TRBJ1-1, with a possible D match to TRBD1 (6 bases). Trimming left V 1 base short and J 11 bases short, with 14 bases between. This CDR3 has 13 residues. Germline assignment: CDR1 LGHNA and CDR2 YNFKEQ. The CDR3 loop is CASSQVLAGDAFF. DNA for the CDR3: TGTGCCAGCAGCCAAGTTCTCGCAGGGGACGCTTTCTTT.

This clone has just one count. For the CDR3, the DNA is TGTGCCAGTACGACATCGGATGAGCAGTTCTTC. Amino acid sequence: CASTTSDEQFF. The chain recombines TRBV28 with TRBJ2-1; D is unclear. The germline V and J ends were trimmed by 9 bases and 8 bases, with 11 bases remaining between them. Per germline, CDR1 MDHEN and CDR2 SYDVKM. The CDR3 extends over 11 amino acids.